What follows are 9 T cell receptor beta chains derived from one specimen sequenced in a study of technical replicates of blood from several donors. Some clones are missing from TCRdb's copy, which holds only in-frame ones; the method was immunoSEQ multiplex PCR. Of roughly 100,000 clones detected, almost 96% appear once; the ten largest clones hold 0.2% to 0.25%. Sequences were obtained from T cells isolated from PBMCs. These receptors were obtained from a human donor in good health.

The chain is built from TRBV28 and TRBJ1-1; perhaps TRBD1 as D (5 bases). The CDR3 is 17 residues long. Germline V lookup: CDR1 MDHEN, CDR2 SYDVKM. V was shortened by 0 bases and J by 0 bases, with 14 bases between the two germline ends. The CDR3 spells CASSLWGQVALNTEAFF. Written as DNA, the CDR3 is TGTGCCAGCAGTTTATGGGGGCAGGTCGCCTTGAACACTGAAGCTTTCTTT.

The chain employs TRBV2 and TRBJ1-5; TRBD1 might be the D (6 bases). The V end was cut by 9 bases, the J end by 3 bases, with 12 bases between. Germline values: CDR1 SNHLY, CDR2 FYNNEI. CDR3 size: 13 residues. CDR3 loop: CASRGQLNQPQHF. DNA of the CDR3: TGTGCCAGTCGAGGACAGCTCAATCAGCCCCAGCATTTT.

This chain uses TRBV5-4 with TRBJ1-2, with 7 positions matching TRBD1. V shed 2 bases, J shed 5 bases, and the junction held 12 bases outside the gene matches. The CDR3 is made up of 16 amino acids. The germline V gene has CDR1 SGHNT and CDR2 YYREEE (reference sequence). In nucleotides, the CDR3 is TGTGCCAGCAGCTTACCAATACCCACAGGGGATTATGGCTACACCTTC. It translates to CASSLPIPTGDYGYTF.

The J gene is TRBJ2-7, the V gene TRBV4-1; possibly TRBD1 for D (6 bases). The V end was cut by 3 bases, the J end by 2 bases, with 20 bases between. The CDR3 is 17 amino acids. CDR1 and CDR2 (germline): MGHRA, YSYEKL. CDR3 residues: CASSHQPTGMTAYEQYF. The CDR3 DNA reads as TGCGCCAGCAGCCACCAACCCACAGGGATGACAGCCTACGAGCAGTACTTC.

The J gene is TRBJ2-1, the V gene TRBV27; D is possibly TRBD1 (5 bases). The CDR3 is 15 residues long. The germline gives CDR1 MNHEY, CDR2 SMNVEV (reference sequence). V was trimmed by 6 bases and J by 3 bases, leaving 15 bases between them. The CDR3 DNA reads TGTGCCAGCAGCCAGGACATTACGGACTACAATGAGCAGTTCTTC. It yields the protein CASSQDITDYNEQFF.

V and J are TRBV2 and TRBJ2-7; 8 bases are a match to TRBD1. V gave up 7 bases and J gave up 6 bases; unmatched junction bases: 11. Germline V CDR1 and CDR2: SNHLY, FYNNEI. This CDR3 contains 14 residues. The CDR3 is CASTSDRGWVEQYF. DNA of the CDR3: TGTGCCAGCACCTCCGACAGGGGCTGGGTCGAGCAGTACTTC. Variable domain in full (rest from reference TRBV2 and TRBJ2-7): EPEVTQTPSHQVTQMGQEVILRCVPISNHLYFYWYRQILGQKVEFLVSFYNNEISEKSEIFDDQFSVERPDGSNFTLKIRSTKLEDSAMYFCASTSDRGWVEQYFGPGTRLTVT.

The chain is built from TRBV30 and TRBJ2-2; tentatively, D is TRBD1 (5 bases). The CDR3 has 12 residues. Trimming shortened V by 6 bases and J by 6 bases, and 11 bases separated the two germline ends. In germline, CDR1 is GTSNPN, CDR2 SVGIG (reference sequence). The CDR3 reads CACRVFAGELFF. The CDR3 region has the DNA TGTGCCTGCAGGGTTTTCGCCGGGGAGCTGTTTTTT.

This chain joins TRBV5-8 and TRBJ1-2; D uncertain. This CDR3 has 18 residues. V was clipped by 4 bases and J by 4 bases, with 26 bases between them. Per the germline V gene, CDR1 is SGHTS and CDR2 is YDEGEE. Written as DNA, the CDR3 is TGTGCCAGCAGCATAGGACCAGGAGGCATCACAGCGGTCTATGGCTACACCTTC. Its protein product is CASSIGPGGITAVYGYTF.

The CDR3 loop reads CASAGGRSEAFF. The DNA for the CDR3 is TGTGCCAGCGCGGGGGGCCGGTCTGAAGCTTTCTTT. V and J are TRBV6-1 and TRBJ1-1, with D perhaps TRBD1 (6 bases). The ends were cut back, 8 bases at V and 6 bases at J, with 13 bases in the middle. The length of the CDR3 is 12 residues. Germline V gene data show CDR1 as MNHNS and CDR2 as SASEGT.